Shown below are 3 T cell receptor beta chains from a single sample sequenced in a study of blood T cell repertoires in COVID-19. Profiled with immunoSEQ multiplex PCR; TCRdb holds only in-frame clones, not every one. The repertoire holds more than 200,000 clones, with 86% as singletons. Material: peripheral blood. The receptors shown here come from a man aged 25 to 40 with active or convalescent COVID-19.

The chain recombines TRBV7-6 with TRBJ1-6, with D tentatively TRBD1 (5 bases). This CDR3 region has 15 residues. V was cut by 1 base and J by 9 bases, with 13 bases left in between. Per the germline V gene, CDR1 is SGHVS and CDR2 is FNYEAQ. CDR3: CASSLGEGVGSPLHF. CDR3 in DNA: TGTGCCAGCAGCTTAGGGGAAGGGGTCGGTTCACCCCTCCACTTT.

This rearrangement joins TRBV5-1 to TRBJ2-5, with 8 bases that match TRBD1. Per germline, CDR1 SGHRS and CDR2 YFSETQ. V was clipped by 4 bases and J by 5 bases; unmatched bases: 4. There are 13 residues in the CDR3. CDR3 DNA sequence: TGCGCCAGCAGCCAGAGACAGGGGGAGACCCAGTACTTC. Its translation is CASSQRQGETQYF. The full variable domain, with the rest looked up from reference TRBV5-1 and TRBJ2-5, is KAGVTQTPRYLIKTRGQQVTLSCSPISGHRSVSWYQQTPGQGLQFLFEYFSETQRNKGNFPGRFSGRQFSNSRSEMNVSTLELGDSALYLCASSQRQGETQYFGPGTRLLVL.

The genes are TRBV4-3 and TRBJ1-5, with D possibly matching TRBD1 (5 bases). The CDR3 is 15 residues long. CDR1 and CDR2 from the germline V gene are LGHNA and YSLEER. Trimming removed 0 bases at V and 4 bases at J, with 10 bases between. The CDR3 bases are TGCGCCAGCAGCCAAGAATGGGCAGGGAATCAGCCCCAGCATTTT. As protein: CASSQEWAGNQPQHF.